The present TCR beta chain was sequenced within a study of T cell responses to AZD1222 COVID-19 vaccine. The study's findings and limits: At study baseline, merely more than 5 AZD1222 recipients were seropositive. Possibly, clonal diversity was underestimated; donors were largely white British and included more females. With dominance at 160-218 and 743-854, vaccine-associated CD4 TCRs spanned spike.

This table comes from immunoSEQ multiplex PCR, and its TCRdb copy is limited to in-frame clones, with some not included. The sample has around 140,000 clones, more than 70% seen once. The CDR3 is made up of 15 amino acids. The V and J ends lost 0 bases and 4 bases respectively, with 12 bases between them. The germline V gene has CDR1 LGHNA and CDR2 YSLEER. This clone was detected only a few times. The antigen is unknown. V usage is TRBV4-3 and J usage is TRBJ1-2; D remains ambiguous. Source: peripheral blood, taken on day 0 of AZD1222 vaccination. This sequence originates from an adult in good health. CDR3 sequence (DNA): TGCGCCAGCAGCCAAGATCTAGGCGAGGGCTATGGCTACACCTTC. Residues: CASSQDLGEGYGYTF.